The present T cell receptor beta chain was sequenced within a study of blood T cell repertoires in COVID-19 (TCRdb year 2020). The study in broad terms: Samples covering the acute and convalescent phases of COVID-19 were provided by collaborators in the United States, Italy and Spain. Nearly every sample came with metadata listing a de-identified subject ID, COVID-19 status, age in years and sex. A freely available public database, intended as a resource for researchers studying the immune response to SARS-CoV-2, is where the repertoires were released. The prospective study material was composed of cDNA or gDNA derived from T cells, B-cell-depleted T cells, or PBMCs. Where available, HLA class I and class II types were obtained from metadata supplied by the sample provider rather than from assay-based typing. Samples came from the ongoing ImmuneRACE study (first 160 participants) plus 1,254 subjects from 6 global collaborators. Deeply sampled blood TCRbeta repertoires from subjects exposed to, actively infected with, or recovered from COVID-19 were included in the dataset. The research as a whole found: How much clinical and demographic metadata was included differed by source and by participant, and the metadata was provided uncurated.

The immunoSEQ Assay, a bias-controlled multiplex PCR, was used to amplify TCRbeta CDR3 regions from genomic DNA. The authors' pipeline ran thus. The number of nucleated cells in each sample was estimated from the amplification of reference gene primers within the assay. To quantify the absolute abundance of each unique TCRbeta CDR3 rearrangement, sequence reads were collapsed and filtered. For each sample, productive Simpson clonality was calculated by taking the square root of Simpson's diversity index across productive rearrangements. Drawn from immuneACCESS, this table holds only the in-frame rearrangements with V and J called that TCRdb kept. Clones are partly lost; checked studies trace under half to an unresolved V gene and leave the rest unexplained. For V, J and clone size, that table is used; D and trimming come from the DNA. For this sample there are 40,000 to 55,000 clones; 88% appear just once. Around an eighth of the sample comes from the top ten.

As regards this clone: Its antigen is still unknown. No quality values exist for individual bases; no much larger clone is one base distant.

The CDR3 contains 16 residues, cysteine and phenylalanine counted. The CDR3 DNA has 48 bases and is translated from base 1. Looking up the germline V gene yields CDR1 LGHNA and CDR2 YSLEER. V ends up 0 bases short and J 3 bases short, with an unmatched junction base count of 2. Collaborating institutions collected whole blood in K2EDTA tubes following their own protocols. For TCRbeta analysis, collaborators shipped samples in one of three forms: frozen whole blood, isolated PBMCs, or DNA extracted from either of those sample types. The origin of this receptor is a human donor in a cohort sampled during active COVID-19. The sequence links TRBV4-3 to TRBJ1-6, and 7 junctional nucleotides match TRBD1. The specimen sequenced was peripheral blood. The CDR3 protein is CASSQEGDSYNSPLHF. DNA sequence: TGCGCCAGCAGCCAAGAAGGGGACAGCTATAATTCACCCCTCCACTTT.